This T cell receptor (beta chain) was retrieved from a study of cytomegalovirus exposure and HLA in healthy donors. General study findings and limits: According to reports, the classifier identified cytomegalovirus status with high specificity and sensitivity. There were a few CMV-associated chains whose specificity for CMV antigens was confirmed in vitro. Later analysis reportedly placed an Asian-associated ancestry cluster below the roughly 700-donor mean in N-insertions.

PCR employed 60 Vbeta and 13 Jbeta primers. Assay used: immunoSEQ multiplex PCR; TCRdb lists only in-frame clones, some missing. The repertoire has a few hundred thousand clones, roughly 80% of them found once; the top ten carry roughly 3.1%. On this clone: Antigen specificity is unknown.

Germline loops: CDR1 MDHEN, CDR2 SYDVKM. This CDR3 spans 19 amino acids. V dropped 2 bases and J dropped 3 bases, with 25 bases sitting between them. The source material was PBMCs. The gene calls are TRBV28 and TRBJ1-2, with D perhaps matching TRBD1 (5 bases). The clonotype originates from a man younger than 40 in good health and CMV-seronegative. DNA of the CDR3: TGTGCCAGCAGTTTAAGGGGTGGGGCAGCGACTGTATTATACTATGGCTACACCTTC. The encoded protein is CASSLRGGAATVLYYGYTF.